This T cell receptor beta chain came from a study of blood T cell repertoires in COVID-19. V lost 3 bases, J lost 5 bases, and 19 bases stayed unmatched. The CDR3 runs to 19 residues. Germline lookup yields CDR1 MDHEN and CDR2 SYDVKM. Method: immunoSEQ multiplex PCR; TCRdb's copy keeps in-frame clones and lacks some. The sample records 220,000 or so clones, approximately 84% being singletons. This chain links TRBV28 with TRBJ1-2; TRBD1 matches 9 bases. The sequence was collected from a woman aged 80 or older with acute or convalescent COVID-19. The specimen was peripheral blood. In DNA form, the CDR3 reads TGTGCCAGCAGTTTTACTTTACGTTTGGGACAGGGAGAGAAGTATGGCTACACCTTC. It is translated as CASSFTLRLGQGEKYGYTF.